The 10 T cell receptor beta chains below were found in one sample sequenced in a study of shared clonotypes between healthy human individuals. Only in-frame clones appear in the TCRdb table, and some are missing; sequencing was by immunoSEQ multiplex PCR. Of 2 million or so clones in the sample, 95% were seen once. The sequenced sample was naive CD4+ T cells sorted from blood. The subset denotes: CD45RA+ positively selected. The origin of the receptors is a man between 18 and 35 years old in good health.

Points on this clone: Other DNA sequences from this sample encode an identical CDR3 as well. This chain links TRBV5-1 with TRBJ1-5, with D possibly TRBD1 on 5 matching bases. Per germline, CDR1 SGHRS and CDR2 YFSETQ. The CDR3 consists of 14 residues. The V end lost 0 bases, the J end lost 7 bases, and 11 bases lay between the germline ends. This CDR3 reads CASSLGQGDQPQHF. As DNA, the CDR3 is TGCGCCAGCAGCTTGGGGCAGGGTGACCAGCCCCAGCATTTT.

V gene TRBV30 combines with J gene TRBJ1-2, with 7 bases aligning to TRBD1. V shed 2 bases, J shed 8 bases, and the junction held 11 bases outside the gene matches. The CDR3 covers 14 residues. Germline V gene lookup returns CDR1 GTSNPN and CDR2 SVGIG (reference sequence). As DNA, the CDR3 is TGTGCCTGGAGTCACATTGACAGGGAGGACGGCTACACCTTC. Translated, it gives CAWSHIDREDGYTF.

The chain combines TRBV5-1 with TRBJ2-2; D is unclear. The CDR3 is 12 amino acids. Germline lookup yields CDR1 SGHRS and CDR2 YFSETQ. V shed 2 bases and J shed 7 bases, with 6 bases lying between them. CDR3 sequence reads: CASSFIVGELFF. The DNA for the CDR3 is TGCGCCAGCAGCTTCATCGTCGGGGAGCTGTTTTTT. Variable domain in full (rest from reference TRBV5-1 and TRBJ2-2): KAGVTQTPRYLIKTRGQQVTLSCSPISGHRSVSWYQQTPGQGLQFLFEYFSETQRNKGNFPGRFSGRQFSNSRSEMNVSTLELGDSALYLCASSFIVGELFFGEGSRLTVL.

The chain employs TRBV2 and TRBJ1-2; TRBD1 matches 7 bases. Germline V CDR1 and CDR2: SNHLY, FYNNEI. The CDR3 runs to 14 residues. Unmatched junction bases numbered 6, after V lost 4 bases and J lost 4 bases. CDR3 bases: TGTGCCAGCAGTGTGGAGGGGGCTACCTATGGCTACACCTTC. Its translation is CASSVEGATYGYTF.

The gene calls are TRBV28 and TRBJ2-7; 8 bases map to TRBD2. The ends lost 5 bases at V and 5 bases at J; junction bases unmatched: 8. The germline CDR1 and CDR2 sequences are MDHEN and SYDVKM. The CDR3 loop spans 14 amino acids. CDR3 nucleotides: TGTGCCAGCAGTCTCCCGGGGGGGTCCCACGAGCAGTACTTC. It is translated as CASSLPGGSHEQYF.

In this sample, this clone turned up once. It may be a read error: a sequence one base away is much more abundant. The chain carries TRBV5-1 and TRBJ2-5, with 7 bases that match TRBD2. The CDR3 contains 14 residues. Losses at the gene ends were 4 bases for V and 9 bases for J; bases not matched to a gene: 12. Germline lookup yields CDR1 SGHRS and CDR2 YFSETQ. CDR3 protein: CASSAGEAVEAQYF. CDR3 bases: TGCGCCAGCAGCGCGGGAGAAGCTGTGGAGGCCCAGTACTTC.

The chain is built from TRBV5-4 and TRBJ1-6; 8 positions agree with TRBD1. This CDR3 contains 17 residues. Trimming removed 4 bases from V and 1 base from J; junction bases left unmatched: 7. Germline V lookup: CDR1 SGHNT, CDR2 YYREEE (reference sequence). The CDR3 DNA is TGTGCCAGCAGCATCGGACAGGGAGGGTCCTATAATTCACCCCTCCACTTT. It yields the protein CASSIGQGGSYNSPLHF. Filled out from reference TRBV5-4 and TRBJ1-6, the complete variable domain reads ETGVTQSPTHLIKTRGQQVTLRCSSQSGHNTVSWYQQALGQGPQFIFQYYREEENGRGNFPPRFSGLQFPNYSSELNVNALELDDSALYLCASSIGQGGSYNSPLHFGNGTRLTVT.

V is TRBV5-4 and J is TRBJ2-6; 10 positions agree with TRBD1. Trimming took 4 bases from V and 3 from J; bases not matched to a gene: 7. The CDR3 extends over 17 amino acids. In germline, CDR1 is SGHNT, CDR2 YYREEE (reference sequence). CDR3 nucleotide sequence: TGTGCCAGCAGCCCCCAGACAGGGGGCATTGGGGCCAACGTCCTGACTTTC. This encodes CASSPQTGGIGANVLTF.

The CDR3 DNA is TGTGCCAGCAGTTTAGGTGGGGCCCGGGAGCAGTACTTC. Translating it yields CASSLGGAREQYF. This chain joins TRBV28 and TRBJ2-7; a weak D match, TRBD1 (5 bases). There are 13 residues in the CDR3. Trimming shortened V by 2 bases and J by 7 bases, and 12 bases separated the two germline ends. Germline V gene sequence: CDR1 MDHEN, CDR2 SYDVKM.

CDR3 residues: CASSVGQERGYTF. The DNA of the CDR3 is TGTGCCAGCAGTGTCGGACAGGAGAGGGGCTACACCTTC. The chain employs TRBV6-5 and TRBJ1-2; 7 bases match TRBD1. This CDR3 has 13 residues. CDR1 is MNHEY, CDR2 SVGAGI, per germline. V lost 5 bases and J lost 8; bases outside the gene matches: 8.